This T cell receptor beta chain was sequenced in a study of PD-1 blockade in classical Hodgkin lymphoma. Study findings and constraints: Repertoire differences have undefined causes, possibly disease activity or prior therapy. Relapsed/refractory patients reportedly had the lowest baseline TCR diversity, below newly diagnosed patients, who were below healthy donors. It was among complete responders that baseline diversity resembled that of newly diagnosed patients. Exclusion was applied to patients who started nivolumab under 1 year after ASCT.

A remark on this clone: Its antigen is not known.

Some clones are missing from TCRdb's copy, which holds only in-frame ones; the method was immunoSEQ multiplex PCR. Of more than 15,000 clones in the sample, under 85% were seen once. Relapse after autologous stem cell transplantation occurred in every patient, and brentuximab vedotin exposure varied. Germline CDR1 SQVTM, CDR2 ANQGSEA. The CDR3 totals 13 residues. The ends were cut back, 4 bases at V and 0 bases at J, with 7 bases in the middle. The chain employs TRBV29-1 and TRBJ1-3, with D possibly matching TRBD1 (5 bases). The sequence was collected from a human donor with classical Hodgkin lymphoma. The sample was peripheral blood mononuclear cells (PBMCs), taken at baseline. CDR3 protein: CSVVRGSGNTIYF. CDR3 bases: TGCAGCGTTGTAAGGGGCTCTGGAAACACCATATATTTT.